This T cell receptor (beta chain) emerged from a study of blood T cell repertoires in COVID-19. Study information: From T cells, B-cell-depleted T cells, or PBMCs came the material, which was cDNA or gDNA.

V was clipped by 4 bases and J by 5 bases; unmatched bases: 4. Germline CDR1 is SEHNR and CDR2 is FQNEAQ (reference sequence). CDR3 size: 15 residues. Two negative PCRs, clearance, or symptom resolution had been documented for recovered Cohort 3 donors. The repertoire was sequenced with immunoSEQ multiplex PCR; TCRdb's copy has only in-frame clones and lacks some. The top ten hold roughly 0.99% of the sample, which has about 370,000 clones, around 89% seen once. The clonotype was recovered from a man between 18 and 35 years old who had recovered from COVID-19. J is TRBJ2-2 and V is TRBV7-9; 10 bases fit TRBD1. The material sequenced was PBMCs or T cells enriched from blood (not recorded which). CDR3 in amino acids: CASSSDRGRTGELFF. In DNA, the CDR3 is TGTGCCAGCAGCTCCGACAGGGGGCGTACCGGGGAGCTGTTTTTT. The complete variable domain, with remaining parts taken from reference TRBV7-9 and TRBJ2-2, reads DTGVSQNPRHKITKRGQNVTFRCDPISEHNRLYWYRQTLGQGPEFLTYFQNEAQLEKSRLLSDRFSAERPKGSFSTLEIQRTEQGDSAMYLCASSSDRGRTGELFFGEGSRLTVL.